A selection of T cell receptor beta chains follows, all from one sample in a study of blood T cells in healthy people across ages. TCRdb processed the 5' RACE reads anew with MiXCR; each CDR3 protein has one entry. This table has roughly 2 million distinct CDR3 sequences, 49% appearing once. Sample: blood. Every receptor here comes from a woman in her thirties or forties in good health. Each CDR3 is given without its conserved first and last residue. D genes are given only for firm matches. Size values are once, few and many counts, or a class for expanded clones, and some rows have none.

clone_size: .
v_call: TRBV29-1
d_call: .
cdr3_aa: SATRGGGITDTQY

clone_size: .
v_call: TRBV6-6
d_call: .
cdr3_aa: ASSYGGETYEQY

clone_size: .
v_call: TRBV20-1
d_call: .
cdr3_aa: SARDRPDTEAF

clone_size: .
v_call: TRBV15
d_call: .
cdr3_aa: ATSRVGGSFQDTQY

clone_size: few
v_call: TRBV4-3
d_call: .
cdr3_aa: ASSQTPPGDNEQF

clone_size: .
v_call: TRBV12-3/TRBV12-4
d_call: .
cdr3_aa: ASSLLGDTRFLYGYT

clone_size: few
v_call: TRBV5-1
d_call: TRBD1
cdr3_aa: ASTPPGQGYYEQY

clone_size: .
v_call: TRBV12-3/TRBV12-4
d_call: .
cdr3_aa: ASSQTLGPMRETQY

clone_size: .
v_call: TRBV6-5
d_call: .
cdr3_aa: ASSYGGFLQETQY

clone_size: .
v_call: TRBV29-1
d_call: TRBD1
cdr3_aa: SAGTGVGAETQY

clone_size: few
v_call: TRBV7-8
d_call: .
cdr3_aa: ASSLHGGQETQF

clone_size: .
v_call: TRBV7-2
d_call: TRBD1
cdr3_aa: ASSRGIGTGNTEAF

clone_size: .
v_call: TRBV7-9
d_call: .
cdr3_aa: ASSLGRKASTDTQY

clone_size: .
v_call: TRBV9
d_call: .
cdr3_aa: ASSVDPAGGTKNTQY

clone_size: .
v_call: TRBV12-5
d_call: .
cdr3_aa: ASGFGADTQY

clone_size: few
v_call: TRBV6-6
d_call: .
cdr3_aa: ASSSRLSGYT

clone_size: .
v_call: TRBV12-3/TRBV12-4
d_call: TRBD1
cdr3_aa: TSSSALGGAGDTQY

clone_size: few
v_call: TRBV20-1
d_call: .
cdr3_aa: SARLQANTEAF

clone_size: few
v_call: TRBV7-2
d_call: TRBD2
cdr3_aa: ASSLDPRTSGGDTQY

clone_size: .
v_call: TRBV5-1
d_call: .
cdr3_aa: ASSPRVGLNNEQF